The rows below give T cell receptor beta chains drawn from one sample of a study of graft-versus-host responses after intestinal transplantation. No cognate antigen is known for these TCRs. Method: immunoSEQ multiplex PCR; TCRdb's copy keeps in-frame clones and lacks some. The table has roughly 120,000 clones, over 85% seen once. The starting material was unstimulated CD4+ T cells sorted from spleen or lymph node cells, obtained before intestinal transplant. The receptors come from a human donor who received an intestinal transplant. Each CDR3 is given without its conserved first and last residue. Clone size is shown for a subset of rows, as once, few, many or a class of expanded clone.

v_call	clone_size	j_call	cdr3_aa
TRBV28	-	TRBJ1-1	ASRQATGVWTEAF
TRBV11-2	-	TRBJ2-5	ASSPDRTGAETQY
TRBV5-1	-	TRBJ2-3	ASSLLTDTQY
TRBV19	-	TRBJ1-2	ASSTRQGLYSDYYYGYT
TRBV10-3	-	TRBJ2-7	AISDLGGPVGEQY
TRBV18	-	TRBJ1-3	ASSPLSEDSGNTIY
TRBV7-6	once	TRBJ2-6	ASSRIGAGLNSGANVLT
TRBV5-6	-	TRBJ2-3	ASSLRGGPDRNTQY
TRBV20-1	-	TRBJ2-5	SGKAGETQY
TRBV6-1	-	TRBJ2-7	ASSEKPSYEQY
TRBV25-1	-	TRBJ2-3	ASSGLIRDYSTDTQY
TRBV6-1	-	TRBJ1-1	ASRLGQTNTEAF
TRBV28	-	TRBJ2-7	ATIAGDLPYEQY
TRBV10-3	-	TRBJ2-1	AISGLKNEQF
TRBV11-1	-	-	ASSIDPLVSYEQY
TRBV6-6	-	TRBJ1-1	ASSYEGNTEAF
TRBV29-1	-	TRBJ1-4	SVTRTANNEKLF
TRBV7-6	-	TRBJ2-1	ASSLKEGWSGRGAEQF
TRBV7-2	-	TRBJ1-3	ASSPSRGGNTIY
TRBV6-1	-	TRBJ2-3	ASSAARTDTQY
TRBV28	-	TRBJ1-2	ASSPARGYT
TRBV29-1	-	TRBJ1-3	SVEDPTLSGNTIY
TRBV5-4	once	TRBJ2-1	ASSLDFRTSLREQF
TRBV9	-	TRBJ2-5	ASSVGGLADQETQY
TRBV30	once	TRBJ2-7	AWSLARAYEQY
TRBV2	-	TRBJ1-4	ASSGPGQGNEKLF
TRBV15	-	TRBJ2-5	ATSRDLQETQY
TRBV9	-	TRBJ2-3	ASSVRVAGWDTQY
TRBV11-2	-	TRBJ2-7	ASSLETGGLGIQQY
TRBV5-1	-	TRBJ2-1	ASSYRQGLYNEQF
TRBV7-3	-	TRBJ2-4	ASSLSGLAGRKSIQY